The 9 T cell receptor beta chains below were found in one sample sequenced in a study of memory CD8 T cells in hepatitis C reinfection (dated by TCRdb to 2017 to 2019). What this sample's time point label stands for: pre-reinfection, 55 to 20 weeks before reinfection detection. The sorted cells were sequenced directly ex vivo, without any in vitro expansion ahead of TCR sequencing. The library was obtained by the immunoSEQ multiplex PCR assay. TCRdb obtained this table from immuneACCESS and retained in-frame rearrangements with V and J assigned. These tables miss some clones; where compared with another copy, unresolved V genes account for less than half of the shortfall, and the remainder is unexplained. This sample gives under 60,000 clones in total; around nine tenths of them show up just once. Of the sample, approximately 1% is held by the ten largest clones. Sequencing used naive CD8+ T cells sorted from blood. The sample's cell subset or site label is to be understood as: total naive CD8+CD45RO- T cells. All receptors derive from a man between 18 and 35 years old with hepatitis C virus infection.

V gene TRBV27 combines with J gene TRBJ2-1, with 7 bases aligning to TRBD2. The CDR3 is made up of 14 amino acids. The junction had 10 bases not matched to a gene; V was cut back by 6 bases and J by 8 bases. The germline V gene encodes CDR1 MNHEY and CDR2 SMNVEV (reference sequence). CDR3 in amino acids: CASSGEGGPYEQFF. In nucleotides, the CDR3 is TGTGCCAGCAGCGGGGAGGGAGGGCCTTATGAGCAGTTCTTC.

The gene calls are TRBV27 and TRBJ2-1; tentatively, D is TRBD2 (6 bases). The ends were cut back, 3 bases at V and 2 bases at J, with 11 bases in the middle. This CDR3 region has 15 residues. CDR1 and CDR2 (germline): MNHEY, SMNVEV (reference sequence). In DNA, the CDR3 is TGTGCCAGCAGTTTGGACTACAGCCCCTACAATGAGCAGTTCTTC. This sequence encodes CASSLDYSPYNEQFF.

V and J are TRBV27 and TRBJ2-1, with TRBD2 identical over 12 bases. The germline V gene has CDR1 MNHEY and CDR2 SMNVEV (reference sequence). The V gene end was trimmed by 9 bases and the J gene end by 6 bases; junction bases not matched to a gene: 18. The CDR3 sequence is 18 residues long. The CDR3 loop reads CASSWGLAGGPGSNEQFF. CDR3 nucleotide sequence: TGTGCCAGTTCCTGGGGGCTAGCGGGAGGGCCGGGTAGCAATGAGCAGTTCTTC.

The rearrangement uses TRBV5-6 and TRBJ1-1, with a weak D call TRBD1 (5 bases). V was cut by 8 bases and J by 4 bases, with 15 bases left in between. The CDR3 runs 13 residues. Germline V gene data show CDR1 as SGHDT and CDR2 as YYEEEE. CDR3 in DNA: TGTGCCAGTTGGGGCTTCGGTCCCACTGAAGCTTTCTTT. Amino acids: CASWGFGPTEAFF.

The gene calls are TRBV2 and TRBJ2-1; D is possibly TRBD2 (6 bases). The germline CDR1 and CDR2 sequences are SNHLY and FYNNEI. The CDR3 is 15 amino acids. Trimming took 5 bases from V and 4 from J, leaving 15 bases between them. The CDR3 nucleotides read TGTGCCAGCAGTTTAGCGGTGAAGGCTTACAATGAGCAGTTCTTC. Residues: CASSLAVKAYNEQFF.

V usage is TRBV19 and J usage is TRBJ2-1, with 12 bases identical to TRBD2. V shed 2 bases and J 0 bases; nucleotides not matched to a gene: 2. CDR3 length equals 17 residues. The germline CDR1 and CDR2 sequences are LNHDA and SQIVND (reference sequence). CDR3 DNA: TGTGCCAGTAGTATAACTAGCGGGGGGAGCTCCTACAATGAGCAGTTCTTC. Its translation: CASSITSGGSSYNEQFF.

The chain employs TRBV27 and TRBJ1-4; D is unresolved. The V gene lost 5 bases and the J gene lost 0 bases, with 4 bases spanning the gap. CDR1 and CDR2 (germline): MNHEY, SMNVEV (reference sequence). The CDR3 is 13 amino acids. CDR3 amino acids: CASSLATNEKLFF. The DNA of the CDR3 is TGTGCCAGCAGTCTAGCAACTAATGAAAAACTGTTTTTT.

The chain links TRBV4-1 to TRBJ2-1; 9 positions agree with TRBD1. The CDR3 runs to 16 residues. V shed 2 bases, J shed 1 base, and the junction held 3 bases outside the gene matches. CDR1 is MGHRA and CDR2 is YSYEKL in the germline V gene. The CDR3 DNA sequence: TGCGCCAGCAGCCAATCACAGGGGGCATCCTACAATGAGCAGTTCTTC. As protein: CASSQSQGASYNEQFF.

The V call is TRBV27, the J call TRBJ2-7; 8 nucleotides agree with TRBD2. Germline lookup yields CDR1 MNHEY and CDR2 SMNVEV (reference sequence). Trimming at V came to 6 bases and at J to 6 bases, leaving 4 bases not matched to a gene. CDR3 length: 12 residues. CDR3 bases: TGTGCCAGCAGCAATCGGGGGGGCGAGCAGTACGTC. It translates to CASSNRGGEQYV.